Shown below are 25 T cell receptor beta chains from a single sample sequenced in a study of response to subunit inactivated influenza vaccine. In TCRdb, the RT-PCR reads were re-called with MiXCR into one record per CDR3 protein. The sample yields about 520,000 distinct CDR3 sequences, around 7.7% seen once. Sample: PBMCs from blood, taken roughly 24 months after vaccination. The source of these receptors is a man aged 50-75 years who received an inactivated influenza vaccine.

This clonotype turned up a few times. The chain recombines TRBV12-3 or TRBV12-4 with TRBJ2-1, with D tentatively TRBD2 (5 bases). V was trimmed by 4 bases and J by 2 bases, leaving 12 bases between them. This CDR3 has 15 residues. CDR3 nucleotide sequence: TGTGCCAGCAGTTCCAATCGGGGTCCCTACAATGAGCAGTTCTTC. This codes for CASSSNRGPYNEQFF.

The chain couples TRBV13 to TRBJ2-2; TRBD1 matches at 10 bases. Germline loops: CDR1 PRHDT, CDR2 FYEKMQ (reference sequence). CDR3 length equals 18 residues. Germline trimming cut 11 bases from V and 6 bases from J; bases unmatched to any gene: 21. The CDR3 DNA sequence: TGTGCCCGCTGTTTAGGCCCCGGACAGGGGGTCGTGTCCGGGGAGCTGTTTTTT. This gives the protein CARCLGPGQGVVSGELFF.

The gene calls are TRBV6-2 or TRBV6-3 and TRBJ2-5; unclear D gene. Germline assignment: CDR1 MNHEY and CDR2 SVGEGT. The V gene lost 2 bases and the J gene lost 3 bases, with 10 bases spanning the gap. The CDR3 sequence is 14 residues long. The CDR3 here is CASSYRHTKETQYF. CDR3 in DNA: TGTGCCAGCAGTTACAGGCACACCAAAGAGACCCAGTACTTC.

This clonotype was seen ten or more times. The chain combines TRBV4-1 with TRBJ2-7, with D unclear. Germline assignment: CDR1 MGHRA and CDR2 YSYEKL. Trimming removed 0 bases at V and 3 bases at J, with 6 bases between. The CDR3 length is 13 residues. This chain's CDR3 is CASSQEGSYEQYF. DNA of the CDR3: TGCGCCAGCAGCCAAGAGGGCAGCTACGAGCAGTACTTC.

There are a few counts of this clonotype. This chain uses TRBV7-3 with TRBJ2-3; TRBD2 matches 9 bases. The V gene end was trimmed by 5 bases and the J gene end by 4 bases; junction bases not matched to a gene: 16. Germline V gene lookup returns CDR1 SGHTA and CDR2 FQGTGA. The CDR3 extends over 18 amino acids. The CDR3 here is CASSQDYGGRAVADTQYF. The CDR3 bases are TGTGCCAGCAGCCAGGACTATGGCGGGAGGGCCGTAGCAGATACGCAGTATTTT.

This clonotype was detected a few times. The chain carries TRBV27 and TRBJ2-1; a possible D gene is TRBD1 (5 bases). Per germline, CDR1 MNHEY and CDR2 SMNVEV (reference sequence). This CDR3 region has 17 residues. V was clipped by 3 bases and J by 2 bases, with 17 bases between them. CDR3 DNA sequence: TGTGCCAGCAGTTTTTTAGGGGATATTGAGACCTACAATGAGCAGTTCTTC. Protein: CASSFLGDIETYNEQFF.

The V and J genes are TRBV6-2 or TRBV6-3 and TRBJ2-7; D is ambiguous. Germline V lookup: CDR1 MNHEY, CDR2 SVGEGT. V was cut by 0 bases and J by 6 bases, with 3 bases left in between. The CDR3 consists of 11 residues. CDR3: CASSYSIEQYF. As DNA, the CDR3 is TGTGCCAGCAGTTACTCGATCGAGCAGTACTTC.

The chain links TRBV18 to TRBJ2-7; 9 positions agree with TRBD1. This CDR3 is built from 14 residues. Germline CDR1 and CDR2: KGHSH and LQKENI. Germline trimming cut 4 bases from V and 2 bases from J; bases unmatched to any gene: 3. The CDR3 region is CASSRGTGTYEQYF. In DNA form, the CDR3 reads TGTGCCAGCTCACGGGGGACAGGGACCTACGAGCAGTACTTC.

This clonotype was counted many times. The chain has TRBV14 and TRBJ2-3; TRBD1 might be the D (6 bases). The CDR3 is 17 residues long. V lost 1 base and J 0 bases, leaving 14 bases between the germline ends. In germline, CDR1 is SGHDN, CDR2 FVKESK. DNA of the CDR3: TGTGCCAGCAGCCAAGCCCTGGGACACTATAGCACAGATACGCAGTATTTT. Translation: CASSQALGHYSTDTQYF.

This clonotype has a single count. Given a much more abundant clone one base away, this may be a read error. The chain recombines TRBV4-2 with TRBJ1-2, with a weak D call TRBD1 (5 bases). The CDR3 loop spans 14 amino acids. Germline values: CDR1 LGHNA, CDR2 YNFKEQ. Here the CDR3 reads CASSQGDSSNGCTF. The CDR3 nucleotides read TGTGCCAGCAGCCAGGGTGACAGTAGTAATGGCTGCACCTTC.

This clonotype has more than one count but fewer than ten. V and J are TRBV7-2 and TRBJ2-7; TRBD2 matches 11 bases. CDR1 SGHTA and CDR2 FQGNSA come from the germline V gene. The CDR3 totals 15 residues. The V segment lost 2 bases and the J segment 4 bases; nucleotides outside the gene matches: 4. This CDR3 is CASSLTSGSWYEQYF. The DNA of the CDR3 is TGTGCCAGCAGCTTAACTAGCGGGAGTTGGTACGAGCAGTACTTC.

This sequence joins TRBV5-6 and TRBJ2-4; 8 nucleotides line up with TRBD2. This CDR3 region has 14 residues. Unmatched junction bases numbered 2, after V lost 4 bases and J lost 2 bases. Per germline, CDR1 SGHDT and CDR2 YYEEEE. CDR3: CASSPGGTKNIQYF. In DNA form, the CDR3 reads TGTGCCAGCAGCCCGGGAGGGACCAAAAACATTCAGTACTTC.

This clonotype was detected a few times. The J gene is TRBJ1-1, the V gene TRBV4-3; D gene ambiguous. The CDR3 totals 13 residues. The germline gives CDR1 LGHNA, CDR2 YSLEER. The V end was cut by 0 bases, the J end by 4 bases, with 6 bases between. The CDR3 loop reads CASSQELITEAFF. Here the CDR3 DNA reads TGCGCCAGCAGCCAAGAATTAATCACTGAAGCTTTCTTT.

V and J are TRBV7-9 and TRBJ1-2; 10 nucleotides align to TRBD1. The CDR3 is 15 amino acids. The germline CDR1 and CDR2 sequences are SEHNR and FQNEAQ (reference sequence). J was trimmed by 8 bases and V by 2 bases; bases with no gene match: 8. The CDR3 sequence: CASSLNAGQGYGYTF. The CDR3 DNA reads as TGTGCCAGCAGCTTAAACGCGGGACAGGGGTACGGCTACACCTTC.

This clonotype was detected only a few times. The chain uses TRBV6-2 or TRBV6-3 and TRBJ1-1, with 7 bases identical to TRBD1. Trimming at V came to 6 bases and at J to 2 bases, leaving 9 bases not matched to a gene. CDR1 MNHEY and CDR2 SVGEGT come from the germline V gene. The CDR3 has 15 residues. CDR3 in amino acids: CASRSQGVANTEAFF. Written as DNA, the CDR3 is TGTGCCAGCAGAAGCCAGGGGGTAGCCAACACTGAAGCTTTCTTT.

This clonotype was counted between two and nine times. The CDR3, as DNA: TGTGCCAGCCTCCGCTACAGGGTCACCGGGGAGCTGTTTTTT. It codes for CASLRYRVTGELFF. This rearrangement joins TRBV28 to TRBJ2-2; weak D call: TRBD1 (6 bases). The CDR3 consists of 14 residues. V shed 8 bases and J shed 4 bases, with 14 bases lying between them. Germline V lookup: CDR1 MDHEN, CDR2 SYDVKM.

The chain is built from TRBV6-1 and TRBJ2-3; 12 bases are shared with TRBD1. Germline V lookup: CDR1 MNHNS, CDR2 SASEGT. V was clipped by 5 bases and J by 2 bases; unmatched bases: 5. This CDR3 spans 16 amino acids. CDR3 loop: CASSTGTGGNTDTQYF. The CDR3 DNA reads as TGTGCCAGCAGTACCGGGACAGGGGGCAACACAGATACGCAGTATTTT.

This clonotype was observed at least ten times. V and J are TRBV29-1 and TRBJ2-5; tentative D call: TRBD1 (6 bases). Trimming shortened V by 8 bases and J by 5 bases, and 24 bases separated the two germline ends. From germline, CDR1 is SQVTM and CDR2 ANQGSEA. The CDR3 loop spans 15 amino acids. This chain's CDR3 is CSTNPLTGEGETQYF. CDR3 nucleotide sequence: TGCAGCACCAACCCACTGACAGGCGAGGGCGAGACCCAGTACTTC.

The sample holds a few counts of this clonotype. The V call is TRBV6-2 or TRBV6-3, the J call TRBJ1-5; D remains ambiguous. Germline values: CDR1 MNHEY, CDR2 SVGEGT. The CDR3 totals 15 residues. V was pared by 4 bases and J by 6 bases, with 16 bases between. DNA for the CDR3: TGTGCCAGCAGTTTCCCCGGGATGTCCGGTCAGCCCCAGCATTTT. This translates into CASSFPGMSGQPQHF.

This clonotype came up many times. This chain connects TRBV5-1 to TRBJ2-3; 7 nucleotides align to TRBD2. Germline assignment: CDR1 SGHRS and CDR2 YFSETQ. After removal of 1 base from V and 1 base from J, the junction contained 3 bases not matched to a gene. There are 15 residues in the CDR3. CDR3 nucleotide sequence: TGCGCCAGCAGCTTGCCGGCGGGAGGCACAGATACGCAGTATTTT. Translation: CASSLPAGGTDTQYF. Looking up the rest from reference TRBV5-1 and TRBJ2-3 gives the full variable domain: KAGVTQTPRYLIKTRGQQVTLSCSPISGHRSVSWYQQTPGQGLQFLFEYFSETQRNKGNFPGRFSGRQFSNSRSEMNVSTLELGDSALYLCASSLPAGGTDTQYFGPGTRLTVL.

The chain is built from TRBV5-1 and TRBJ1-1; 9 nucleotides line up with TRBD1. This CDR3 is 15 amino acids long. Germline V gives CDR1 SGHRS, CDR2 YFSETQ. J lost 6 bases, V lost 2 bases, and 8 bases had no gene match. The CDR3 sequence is CASSFGTGTIPEAFF. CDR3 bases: TGCGCCAGCAGCTTCGGGACAGGGACGATCCCTGAAGCTTTCTTT.

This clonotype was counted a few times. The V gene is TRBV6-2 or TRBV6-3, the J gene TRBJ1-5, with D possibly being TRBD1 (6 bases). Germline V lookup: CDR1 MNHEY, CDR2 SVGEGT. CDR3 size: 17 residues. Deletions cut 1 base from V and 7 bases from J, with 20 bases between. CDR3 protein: CASSYFSRTGHHQPQHF. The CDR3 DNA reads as TGTGCCAGCAGTTACTTTAGCCGTACAGGGCATCACCAGCCCCAGCATTTT.

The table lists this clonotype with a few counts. CDR3 nucleotides: TGCAGCGTTGGCGAGCGGGGCAATCAGCCCCAGCATTTT. It codes for CSVGERGNQPQHF. The rearrangement links TRBV29-1 to TRBJ1-5; D call uncertain. Trimming left V 4 bases short and J 2 bases short, with 9 bases between. The length of the CDR3 is 13 residues. CDR1 SQVTM and CDR2 ANQGSEA come from the germline V gene.

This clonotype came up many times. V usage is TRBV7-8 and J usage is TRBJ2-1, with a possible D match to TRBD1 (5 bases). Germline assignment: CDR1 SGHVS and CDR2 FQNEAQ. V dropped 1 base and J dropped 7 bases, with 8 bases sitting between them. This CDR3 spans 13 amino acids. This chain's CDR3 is CASSLVAGNEQFF. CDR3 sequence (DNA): TGTGCCAGCAGCTTAGTTGCAGGGAATGAGCAGTTCTTC.

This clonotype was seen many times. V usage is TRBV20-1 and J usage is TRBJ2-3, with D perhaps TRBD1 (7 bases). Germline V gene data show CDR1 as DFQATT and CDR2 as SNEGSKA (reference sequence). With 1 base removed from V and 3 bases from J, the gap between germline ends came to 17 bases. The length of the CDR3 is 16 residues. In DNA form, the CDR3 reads TGCAGTGCTAGAGTATCCCAGGGGGGCAGGACAGATACGCAGTATTTT. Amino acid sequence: CSARVSQGGRTDTQYF.